These 20 T cell receptor beta chains came from one sample sequenced in a study of blood T cell repertoires in COVID-19. This table comes from immunoSEQ multiplex PCR, and its TCRdb copy is limited to in-frame clones, with some not included. The data hold around 250,000 clones, with about 87% observed a single time. Sequencing was carried out using peripheral blood. The receptors were gathered from a woman in her seventies with active or convalescent COVID-19.

V gene TRBV6-5 combines with J gene TRBJ1-4; D unclear. The CDR3 sequence is 14 residues long. V shed 2 bases and J shed 6 bases, with 10 bases lying between them. Germline values: CDR1 MNHEY, CDR2 SVGAGI. CDR3 residues: CASSYLGGDEKLFF. Written as DNA, the CDR3 is TGTGCCAGCAGTTACCTGGGAGGAGATGAAAAACTGTTTTTT.

This rearrangement joins TRBV19 to TRBJ1-1; 9 nucleotides line up with TRBD1. V gave up 6 bases and J gave up 0 bases; unmatched junction bases: 14. Looked up from germline, CDR1 is LNHDA and CDR2 is SQIVND (reference sequence). This CDR3 region has 18 residues. The CDR3: CASSAGTGRVQVNTEAFF. The CDR3 DNA is TGTGCCAGTAGCGCCGGGACAGGGAGGGTTCAGGTGAACACTGAAGCTTTCTTT.

The V and J genes are TRBV7-2 and TRBJ2-7; 8 bases are shared with TRBD2. Germline V lookup: CDR1 SGHTA, CDR2 FQGNSA. CDR3 length equals 16 residues. V was pared by 1 base and J by 0 bases, with 5 bases of the junction left unmatched. The CDR3 region is CASSLDGAGVSYEQYF. Written as DNA, the CDR3 is TGTGCCAGCAGCTTAGATGGAGCGGGGGTCTCCTACGAGCAGTACTTC. The whole variable domain, remainder taken from reference TRBV7-2 and TRBJ2-7, is GAGVSQSPSNKVTEKGKDVELRCDPISGHTALYWYRQSLGQGLEFLIYFQGNSAPDKSGLPSDRFSAERTGGSVSTLTIQRTQQEDSAVYLCASSLDGAGVSYEQYFGPGTRLTVT.

V gene TRBV5-1 combines with J gene TRBJ2-2; D ambiguous. Between the trimmed V and J ends, which lost 0 bases and 3 bases, there was a span of 15 bases. The CDR3 consists of 17 residues. Germline values: CDR1 SGHRS, CDR2 YFSETQ. CDR3 protein: CASSLVGSRIHTGELFF. CDR3 sequence (DNA): TGCGCCAGCAGCTTGGTGGGCAGCCGTATCCACACCGGGGAGCTGTTTTTT.

The chain uses TRBV19 and TRBJ2-7; no clear D. Per germline, CDR1 LNHDA and CDR2 SQIVND (reference sequence). This CDR3 contains 17 residues. Trimming stripped 5 bases from V and 1 base from J, with 21 bases between. CDR3 sequence (DNA): TGTGCCAGTAGTCCTCGCTTAGACACCCTCGTGTCCTACGAGCAGTACTTC. This codes for CASSPRLDTLVSYEQYF. The full variable domain, with the rest looked up from reference TRBV19 and TRBJ2-7, is DGGITQSPKYLFRKEGQNVTLSCEQNLNHDAMYWYRQDPGQGLRLIYYSQIVNDFQKGDIAEGYSVSREKKESFPLTVTSAQKNPTAFYLCASSPRLDTLVSYEQYFGPGTRLTVT.

This chain connects TRBV5-1 to TRBJ2-7; TRBD1 might be the D (5 bases). Germline-derived CDR1 and CDR2 are SGHRS and YFSETQ. Trimming removed 0 bases at V and 3 bases at J, with 19 bases between. CDR3 length: 17 residues. The CDR3 region has the DNA TGCGCCAGCAGCTTGGGACTTCAAGTAGGGGTTCTCTACGAGCAGTACTTC. The encoded protein is CASSLGLQVGVLYEQYF.

A single count supports this clone. This sequence joins TRBV5-6 and TRBJ2-6, with 8 bases identical to TRBD1. This CDR3 comprises 15 residues. Germline V gives CDR1 SGHDT, CDR2 YYEEEE. V shed 4 bases, J shed 2 bases, and the junction held 2 bases outside the gene matches. The CDR3: CASSAQGAGANVLTF. CDR3 nucleotides: TGTGCCAGCAGCGCACAGGGGGCTGGGGCCAACGTCCTGACTTTC. The whole variable domain, remainder taken from reference TRBV5-6 and TRBJ2-6, is DAGVTQSPTHLIKTRGQQVTLRCSPKSGHDTVSWYQQALGQGPQFIFQYYEEEERQRGNFPDRFSGHQFPNYSSELNVNALLLGDSALYLCASSAQGAGANVLTFGAGSRLTVL.

The chain links TRBV11-1 to TRBJ1-4; D possibly corresponds to TRBD1 (6 bases). The CDR3 totals 12 residues. Looked up from germline, CDR1 is SGHAT and CDR2 is FQDESV (reference sequence). Trimming took 4 bases from V and 6 from J, leaving 6 bases between them. The CDR3 here is CASSSGDEKLFF. CDR3 nucleotide sequence: TGTGCCAGCAGCTCAGGGGATGAAAAACTGTTTTTT.

The rearrangement links TRBV27 to TRBJ1-6; 11 bases are a match to TRBD1. V was pared by 4 bases and J by 9 bases, with 8 bases of the junction left unmatched. CDR3 length equals 16 residues. Germline CDR1 and CDR2: MNHEY and SMNVEV (reference sequence). The CDR3 nucleotides read TGTGCCAGCAGTTCCGGGACAGGGGGTAGTATTTCACCCCTCCACTTT. As protein: CASSSGTGGSISPLHF.

The chain links TRBV19 to TRBJ2-7; a possible D gene is TRBD2 (6 bases). This CDR3 comprises 15 residues. V was pared by 3 bases and J by 2 bases, with 14 bases between. The germline V gene has CDR1 LNHDA and CDR2 SQIVND (reference sequence). CDR3 sequence: CASSMGGAATYEQYF. The CDR3 DNA reads as TGTGCCAGTAGTATGGGGGGTGCCGCCACCTACGAGCAGTACTTC.

Here the CDR3 reads CASSLTSGRKETQYF. The CDR3 bases are TGTGCCAGCAGCCTAACAAGCGGGCGTAAAGAGACCCAGTACTTC. V gene TRBV3-1 (or the pseudogene TRBV3-2) combines with J gene TRBJ2-5, with D maybe TRBD2 (6 bases). Germline CDR1 reads LGHDT; CDR2 reads YNNKEL (reference sequence). Trimming stripped 4 bases from V and 3 bases from J, with 15 bases between. The CDR3 is 15 residues long.

The V call is TRBV19, the J call TRBJ2-1, with D possibly matching TRBD1 (5 bases). This CDR3 comprises 16 residues. Germline-derived CDR1 and CDR2 are LNHDA and SQIVND (reference sequence). The V end was cut by 4 bases, the J end by 3 bases, with 16 bases between. The CDR3: CASSTPRTYNYNEQFF. The DNA for the CDR3 is TGTGCCAGTAGTACTCCTAGGACATACAACTACAATGAGCAGTTCTTC.

V is TRBV11-2 and J is TRBJ1-2, with a possible D match to TRBD1 (6 bases). The CDR3 is 17 amino acids. From germline, CDR1 is SGHAT and CDR2 FQNNGV. Deletions cut 1 base from V and 4 bases from J, with 19 bases between. The CDR3 region has the DNA TGTGCCAGCAGCTTAGGCGGAAGACAGGCGGACTTCTATGGCTACACCTTC. Its protein product is CASSLGGRQADFYGYTF.

This clone has only a few counts. The J gene is TRBJ2-2, the V gene TRBV6-5; no firm D call. The CDR3 extends over 16 amino acids. The germline CDR1 and CDR2 sequences are MNHEY and SVGAGI. The V end was cut by 2 bases, the J end by 2 bases, with 12 bases between. This CDR3 reads CASSYILRLNTGELFF. DNA for the CDR3: TGTGCCAGCAGTTACATTCTCAGGCTTAACACCGGGGAGCTGTTTTTT.

The chain employs TRBV6-2 or TRBV6-3 and TRBJ1-1; D might be TRBD1 (6 bases). V lost 4 bases and J 0 bases, leaving 9 bases between the germline ends. Germline V gene sequence: CDR1 MNHEY, CDR2 SVGEGT. This CDR3 is 14 amino acids long. The DNA for the CDR3 is TGTGCCAGCAGTTTCCGGACAGTGAACACTGAAGCTTTCTTT. This encodes CASSFRTVNTEAFF.

The V and J genes are TRBV7-9 and TRBJ1-5; TRBD1 agrees at 9 bases. V shed 5 bases and J 1 base; nucleotides not matched to a gene: 9. The germline CDR1 and CDR2 sequences are SEHNR and FQNEAQ (reference sequence). The CDR3 has 17 amino acids. This chain's CDR3 is CASSVGSGTGSNQPQHF. The CDR3 nucleotides are TGTGCCAGCAGCGTAGGATCCGGGACAGGGAGCAATCAGCCCCAGCATTTT. Together with reference TRBV7-9 and TRBJ1-5, the CDR3 gives the full variable domain: DTGVSQNPRHKITKRGQNVTFRCDPISEHNRLYWYRQTLGQGPEFLTYFQNEAQLEKSRLLSDRFSAERPKGSFSTLEIQRTEQGDSAMYLCASSVGSGTGSNQPQHFGDGTRLSIL.

CDR3 sequence (DNA): TGTGCCAGCAGCTCCTTCAATACTAGACAGGGGTACGAGCAGTACTTC. It yields the protein CASSSFNTRQGYEQYF. This chain links TRBV7-9 with TRBJ2-7; 8 nucleotides match TRBD1. The germline V gene has CDR1 SEHNR and CDR2 FQNEAQ (reference sequence). The CDR3 runs to 16 residues. V gave up 4 bases and J gave up 4 bases; unmatched junction bases: 12.

V and J are TRBV2 and TRBJ2-7; no firm D call. V lost 2 bases to trimming and J lost 6 bases, with 8 bases between them. This CDR3 comprises 12 residues. Germline loops: CDR1 SNHLY, CDR2 FYNNEI. Here the CDR3 reads CASSELGSEQYF. CDR3 in DNA: TGTGCCAGCAGTGAACTAGGAAGCGAGCAGTACTTC.

A single count supports this clone. The V call is TRBV6-5, the J call TRBJ1-2; D uncertain. Deletions cut 4 bases from V and 6 bases from J, with 9 bases between. Per the germline V gene, CDR1 is MNHEY and CDR2 is SVGAGI. CDR3 size: 12 residues. Here the CDR3 reads CASSSLRDGYTF. The CDR3 DNA reads as TGTGCCAGCAGTTCCCTCCGTGATGGCTACACCTTC.

The chain uses TRBV9 and TRBJ2-5; weak D call: TRBD2 (6 bases). The V end lost 2 bases, the J end lost 2 bases, and 10 bases lay between the germline ends. The CDR3 has 14 amino acids. The V gene's germline CDR1 is SGDLS and CDR2 YYNGEE. As DNA, the CDR3 is TGTGCCAGCAGCGTTAGCGGCAATCAAGAGACCCAGTACTTC. Translation gives CASSVSGNQETQYF.